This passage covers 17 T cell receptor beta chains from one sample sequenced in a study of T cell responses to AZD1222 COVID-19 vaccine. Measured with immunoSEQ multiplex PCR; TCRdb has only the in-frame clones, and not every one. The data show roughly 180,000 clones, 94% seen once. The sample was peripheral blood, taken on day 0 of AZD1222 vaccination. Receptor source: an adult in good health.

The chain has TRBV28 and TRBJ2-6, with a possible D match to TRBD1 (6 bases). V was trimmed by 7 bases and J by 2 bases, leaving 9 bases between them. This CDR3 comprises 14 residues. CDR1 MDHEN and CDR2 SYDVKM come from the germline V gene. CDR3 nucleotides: TGTGCCAGCAACAGGGCCCCTGGGGCCAACGTCCTGACTTTC. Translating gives CASNRAPGANVLTF.

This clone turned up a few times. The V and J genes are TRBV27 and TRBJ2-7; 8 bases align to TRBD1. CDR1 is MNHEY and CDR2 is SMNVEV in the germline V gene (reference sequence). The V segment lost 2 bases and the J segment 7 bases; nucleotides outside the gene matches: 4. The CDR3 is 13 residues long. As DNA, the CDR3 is TGTGCCAGCAGTTTACAGACAGGGGTGGAGCAGTACTTC. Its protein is CASSLQTGVEQYF.

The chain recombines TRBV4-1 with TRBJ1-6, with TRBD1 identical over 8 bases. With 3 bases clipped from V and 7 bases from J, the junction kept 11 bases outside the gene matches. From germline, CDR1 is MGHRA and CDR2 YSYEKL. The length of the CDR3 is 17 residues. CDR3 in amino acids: CASSQSSGGAWNSPLHF. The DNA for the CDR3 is TGCGCCAGCAGCCAGAGCTCAGGGGGCGCGTGGAATTCACCCCTCCACTTT.

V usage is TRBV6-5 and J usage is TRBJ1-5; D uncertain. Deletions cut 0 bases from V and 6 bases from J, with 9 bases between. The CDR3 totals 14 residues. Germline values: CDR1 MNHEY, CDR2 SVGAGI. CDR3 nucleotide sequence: TGTGCCAGCAGTTACTCGAGCGGGTCTCAGCCCCAGCATTTT. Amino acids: CASSYSSGSQPQHF.

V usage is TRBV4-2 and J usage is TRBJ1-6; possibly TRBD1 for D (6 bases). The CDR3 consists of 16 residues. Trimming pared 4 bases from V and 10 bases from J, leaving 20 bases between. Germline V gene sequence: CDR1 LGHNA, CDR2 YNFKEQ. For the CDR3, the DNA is TGTGCCAGCAGCCCCTTACCAACGACAGGCACCTCACCCCTCCACTTT. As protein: CASSPLPTTGTSPLHF.

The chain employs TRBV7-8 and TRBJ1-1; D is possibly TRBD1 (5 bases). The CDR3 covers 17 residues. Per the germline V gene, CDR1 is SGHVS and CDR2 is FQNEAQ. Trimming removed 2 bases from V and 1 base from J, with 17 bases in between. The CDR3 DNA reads TGTGCCAGCAGCTTAATTACAGGAGCCCCATCGAACACTGAAGCTTTCTTT. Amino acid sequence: CASSLITGAPSNTEAFF.

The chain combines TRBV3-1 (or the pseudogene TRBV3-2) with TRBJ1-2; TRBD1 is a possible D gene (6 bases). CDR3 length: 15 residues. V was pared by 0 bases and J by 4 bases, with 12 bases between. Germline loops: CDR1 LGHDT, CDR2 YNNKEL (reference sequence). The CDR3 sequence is CASSQEASRGYGYTF. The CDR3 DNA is TGTGCCAGCAGCCAAGAGGCCTCCAGGGGCTATGGCTACACCTTC.

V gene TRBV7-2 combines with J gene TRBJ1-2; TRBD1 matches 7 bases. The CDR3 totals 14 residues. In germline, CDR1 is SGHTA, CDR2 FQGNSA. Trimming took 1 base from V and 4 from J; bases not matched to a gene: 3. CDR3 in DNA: TGTGCCAGCAGCTTAGTTGGGGACAGCTATGGCTACACCTTC. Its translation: CASSLVGDSYGYTF.

The CDR3 here is CASSPHTPQTSYEQYF. CDR3 coding DNA: TGTGCCAGCAGCCCACACACCCCACAAACCTCCTACGAGCAGTACTTC. The chain employs TRBV7-8 and TRBJ2-5, with D hard to call. The end of the DNA fits TRBJ2-7 better, so the J call may be wrong. Germline CDR1 SGHVS, CDR2 FQNEAQ. The CDR3 sequence is 16 residues long.

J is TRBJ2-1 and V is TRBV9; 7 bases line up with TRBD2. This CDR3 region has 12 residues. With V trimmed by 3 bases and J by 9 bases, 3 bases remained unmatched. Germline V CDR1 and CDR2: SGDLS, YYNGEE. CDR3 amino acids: CASSGSSGEQFF. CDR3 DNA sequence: TGTGCCAGCAGCGGCTCTAGCGGTGAGCAGTTCTTC.

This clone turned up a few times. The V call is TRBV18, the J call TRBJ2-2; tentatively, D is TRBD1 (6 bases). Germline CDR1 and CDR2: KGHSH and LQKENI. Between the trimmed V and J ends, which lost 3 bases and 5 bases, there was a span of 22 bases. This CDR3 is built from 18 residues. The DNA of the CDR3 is TGTGCCAGCTCACCCCCAGTAGAGTCCAGGGGAAGTACCGGGGAGCTGTTTTTT. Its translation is CASSPPVESRGSTGELFF.

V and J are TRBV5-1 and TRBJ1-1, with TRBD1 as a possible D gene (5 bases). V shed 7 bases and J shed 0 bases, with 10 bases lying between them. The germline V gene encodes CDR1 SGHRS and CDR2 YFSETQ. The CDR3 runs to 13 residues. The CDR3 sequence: CASRRGVNTEAFF. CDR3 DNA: TGCGCCAGCCGGAGGGGAGTGAACACTGAAGCTTTCTTT.

CDR3 sequence: CASSSSPGQGGGYTF. The CDR3 DNA follows: TGTGCCAGCAGCTCATCCCCGGGACAGGGCGGCGGCTACACCTTC. V usage is TRBV7-9 and J usage is TRBJ1-2; TRBD1 aligns across 9 bases. This CDR3 region has 15 residues. Losses at the gene ends were 4 bases for V and 8 bases for J; bases not matched to a gene: 11. Germline lookup yields CDR1 SEHNR and CDR2 FQNEAQ (reference sequence).

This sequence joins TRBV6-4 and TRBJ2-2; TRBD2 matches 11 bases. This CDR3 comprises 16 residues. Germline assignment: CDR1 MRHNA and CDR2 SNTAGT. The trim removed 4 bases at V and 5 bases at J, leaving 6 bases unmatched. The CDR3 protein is CASSALAGVLTGELFF. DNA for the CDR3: TGTGCCAGCAGTGCACTAGCGGGAGTATTGACCGGGGAGCTGTTTTTT.

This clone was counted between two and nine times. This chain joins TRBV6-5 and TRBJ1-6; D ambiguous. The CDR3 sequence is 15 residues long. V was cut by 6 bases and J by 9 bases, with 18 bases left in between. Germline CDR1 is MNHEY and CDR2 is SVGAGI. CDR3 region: CASRVEAGVRSPLHF. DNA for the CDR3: TGTGCCAGCAGAGTGGAGGCTGGGGTGCGTTCACCCCTCCACTTT.

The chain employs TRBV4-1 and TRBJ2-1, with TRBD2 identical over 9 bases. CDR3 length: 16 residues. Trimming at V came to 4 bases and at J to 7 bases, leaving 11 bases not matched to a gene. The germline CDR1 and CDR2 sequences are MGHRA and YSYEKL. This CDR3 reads CASSPLGGRERNEQFF. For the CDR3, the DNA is TGCGCCAGCAGCCCACTGGGCGGGAGGGAAAGAAATGAGCAGTTCTTC.

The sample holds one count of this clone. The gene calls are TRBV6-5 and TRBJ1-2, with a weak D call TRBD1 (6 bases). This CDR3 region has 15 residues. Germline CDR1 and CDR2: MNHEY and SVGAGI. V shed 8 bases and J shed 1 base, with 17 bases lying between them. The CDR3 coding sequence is TGTGCCAGCGGGTCGACAGGACTTCTTAACTATGGCTACACCTTC. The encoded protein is CASGSTGLLNYGYTF.